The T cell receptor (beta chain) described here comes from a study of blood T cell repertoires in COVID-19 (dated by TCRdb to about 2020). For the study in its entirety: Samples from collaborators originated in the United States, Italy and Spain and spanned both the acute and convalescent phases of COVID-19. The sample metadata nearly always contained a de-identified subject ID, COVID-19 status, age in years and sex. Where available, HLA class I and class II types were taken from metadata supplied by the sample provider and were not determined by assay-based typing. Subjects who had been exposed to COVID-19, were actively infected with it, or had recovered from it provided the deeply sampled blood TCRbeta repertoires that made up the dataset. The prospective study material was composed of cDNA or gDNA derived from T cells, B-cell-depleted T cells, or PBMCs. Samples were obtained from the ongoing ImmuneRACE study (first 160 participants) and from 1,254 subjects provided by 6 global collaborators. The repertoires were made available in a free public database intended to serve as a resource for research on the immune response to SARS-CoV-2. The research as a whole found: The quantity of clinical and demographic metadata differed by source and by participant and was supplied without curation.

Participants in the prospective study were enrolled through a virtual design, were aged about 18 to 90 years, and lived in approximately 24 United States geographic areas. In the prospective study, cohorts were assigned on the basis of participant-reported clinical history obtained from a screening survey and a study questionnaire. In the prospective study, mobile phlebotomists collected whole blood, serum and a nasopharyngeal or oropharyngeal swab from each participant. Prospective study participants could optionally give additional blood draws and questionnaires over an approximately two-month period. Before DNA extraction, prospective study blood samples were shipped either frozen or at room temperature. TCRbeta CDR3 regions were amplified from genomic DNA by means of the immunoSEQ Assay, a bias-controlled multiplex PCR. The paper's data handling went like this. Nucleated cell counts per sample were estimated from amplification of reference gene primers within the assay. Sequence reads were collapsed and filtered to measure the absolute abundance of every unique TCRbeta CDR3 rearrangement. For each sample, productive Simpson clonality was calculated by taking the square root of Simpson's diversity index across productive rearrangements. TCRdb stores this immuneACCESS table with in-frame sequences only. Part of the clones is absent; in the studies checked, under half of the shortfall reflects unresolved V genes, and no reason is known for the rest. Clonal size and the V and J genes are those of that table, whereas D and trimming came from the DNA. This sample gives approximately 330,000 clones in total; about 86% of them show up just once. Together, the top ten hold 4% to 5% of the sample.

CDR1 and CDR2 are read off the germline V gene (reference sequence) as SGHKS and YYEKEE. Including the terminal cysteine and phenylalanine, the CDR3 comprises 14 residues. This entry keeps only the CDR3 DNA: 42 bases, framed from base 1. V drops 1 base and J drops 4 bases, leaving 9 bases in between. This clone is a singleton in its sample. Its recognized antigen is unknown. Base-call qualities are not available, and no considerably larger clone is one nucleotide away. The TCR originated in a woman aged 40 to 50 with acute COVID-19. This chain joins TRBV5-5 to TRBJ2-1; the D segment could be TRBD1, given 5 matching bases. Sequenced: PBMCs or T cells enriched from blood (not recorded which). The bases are TGTGCCAGCAGCTTGTTGGACACTTACAATGAGCAGTTCTTC. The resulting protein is CASSLLDTYNEQFF.